The TCR beta chain under discussion was sequenced for a study of cytomegalovirus exposure and HLA in healthy donors (dated by TCRdb to about 2017). With respect to the entire study: An earlier analysis of approximately 590 of the donors reported about 290 Gb of sequence data and roughly 110 million unique TCR beta sequences from about 200 million T cells. Approximately 330 gigabases of sequencing data and 70 million to 95 million unique TCR sequences made up an early release that covered nearly 650 HLA-typed donors. Of the roughly 390 genotyped donors, approximately 80% were placed in the genetic ancestry cluster associated with self-reported Caucasian donors. The study aimed to test whether cataloging public T cell receptors could reveal signatures of past pathogen exposure. The study used immunosequencing to profile the T cell repertoires of 670 or so subjects and linked those repertoires to cytomegalovirus serostatus. A separate validation cohort of approximately 120 different subjects was used in addition to the 666-subject first cohort. High-throughput TCR immunosequencing, statistical association of individual TCRs with disease status, and machine learning were combined to predict cytomegalovirus infection status. To study patterns of TCR occurrence, a later analysis re-analyzed previously published TCR beta repertoires from under 750 donors and added high-resolution HLA genotyping. In the later analysis, no new phenotypic data were used to find candidate immune exposures; instead, reliance was placed on TCR beta sequences and their occurrence across donors. An earlier analysis of 587 of the donors applied high-throughput TCR beta sequencing to assess whether each TCR beta V gene segment acted as functional or pseudogenic. Donor age, sex, ethnicity and CMV serostatus were compiled together with the repertoire data. In a later genetic analysis, genome-wide SNP genotypes for 398 of the 666 donors were used, and that subset was treated as a discovery cohort. All discovery cohort repertoires had been generated on a single sequencing platform. HLA typing included class I and class II loci at four-digit resolution. The number of donors typed differed by locus, with roughly 629-640 for A, B, C, DRB1 and DQB1, about 500 for DQA1, some 570 for DPA1, and over 400 for DPB1. A handful of DR-DQ haplotypes were handled as single units for association and clustering because linkage in the cohort was strong. Among around 400 genotyped donors of the cohort, an average of approximately 230,000 unique TCR beta nucleotide sequences were sequenced per donor, roughly 20% of them non-productive.

The germline V gene encodes CDR1 SEHNR and CDR2 FQNEAQ (reference sequence). The trim is 1 base for V and 0 bases for J, with a gap of 12 bases between the germline ends. Measured from the cysteine to the phenylalanine, the CDR3 is 16 residues long. Only the CDR3 portion is preserved as DNA: 48 bases, with reading frame beginning at the first base. Broad study findings and their caveats: A later analysis found that most CMV-associated TCR beta chains appeared HLA-restricted, with HLA associations seemingly driven largely by CMV exposure. When HLA alleles, especially DR and DQ, strongly co-occurred, TCR associations were difficult to assign to individual alleles. In a later analysis, the rate of TCR association differed among HLA loci, with DRB1 alleles having the most associated TCRs and HLA-C alleles having the fewest. Roughly uniform sequencing depth across donors was assumed in presence/absence analyses, although this assumption may not hold. The only immune exposure information available for the cohort was CMV serostatus. The study gave a list of under 200 TCR beta chains associated with cytomegalovirus. A further reported finding was that TCR beta sequences accurately predicted the HLA-A and HLA-B alleles for most subjects in the first cohort. In a later genetic analysis, fewer N-insertions in productive TCRs were reported among donors in an Asian-associated ancestry cluster than the roughly 640-donor mean. The authors suggested that the approach could potentially be generalized to other disease states and immunological phenotypes. The earlier analysis of 450 to 700 of the donors excluded approximately 15 rarely observed V segments, including chromosome 9 orphons, because counts were too low. A cluster of highly shared sequence variants was judged likely to represent a technical artifact of the sequencing pipeline. A later genetic analysis associated a missense DCLRE1C variant with V-gene and J-gene trimming of TCR beta chains, and an independent cohort replicated the association. The 87-base-pair reads could not distinguish some IMGT-functional V segments, including TRBV6-2 and TRBV6-3, so those segments were excluded. The classifier was reported to diagnose cytomegalovirus status with high specificity and sensitivity in both the original cohort and the validation cohort. Most TCR sequences were seen in very few donors, while some public TCRs were found in many individuals. A later analysis associated approximately 17,000 TCR beta sequences with specific HLA alleles at a false discovery rate of 0.05. Broadly in line with IMGT annotations, most TCR beta V segments showed up in productive rearrangements about 87% or about 30% of the time in an earlier analysis of around 550 of the donors. Linkage disequilibrium might explain the correlated functional status among segregating V segments, but an unknown experimental factor could not be ruled out. Several of the top co-occurrence clusters appeared to be linked to parvovirus B19, influenza, CMV and Epstein-Barr virus, according to a later analysis. Because HLA typing was missing for some donors at each locus, association tests included only the typed subset. The cohort was sequenced for TCR beta chains only, and without alpha or paired-chain data the features that could be detected were limited. A later analysis found that HLA-associated TCR beta chains were more clonally expanded and had lower generation probabilities than equally common non-associated chains. In vitro tests confirmed that three of the cytomegalovirus-associated TCR beta chains recognize cytomegalovirus antigens.

The cohort consisted of approximately 690 healthy bone marrow donors. Cohort members were all nominally healthy when sampled, although unrecorded immune exposures were likely present. The donor was CMV seropositive and belonged to the group of over 250 seropositive cohort members. A peripheral blood sample was provided by each donor, and peripheral blood mononuclear cells were used for TCR beta sequencing. The Qiagen DNeasy Blood Extraction Kit was used to extract genomic DNA from the blood cell samples. The method behind the library was the immunoSEQ multiplex PCR assay. For the multiplex PCR, a mixture combining 60 forward primers for TCR Vbeta segments and 13 reverse primers for TCR Jbeta segments was used. The CDR3 region of rearranged TCR beta genes was amplified from genomic DNA with a multiplex PCR assay. Amplified TCR beta libraries were sequenced as 87-base-pair reads on the Illumina HiSeq System. The study's processing was this. A later analysis tallied around 82 million unique TCR beta chains across the approximately 670 repertoires, and about 12 million of those chains were shared by two or more donors. Raw reads were error-corrected and collapsed into unique sequences with a nearest-neighbor algorithm that merged closely related sequences to remove PCR and sequencing errors. Alignment of CDR3 sequences to IMGT reference sequences was used to assign V, D and J gene segments. For a sequence to be retained, a match of at least six nucleotides was required to both a V gene segment and a J gene segment. Rearrangements were classified as productive when the CDR3 lacked stop codons and remained in frame with V and J, and all other rearrangements were classified as non-productive. Following IMGT convention, CDR3 was defined as the stretch from the second conserved V-encoded cysteine to the conserved J-encoded phenylalanine. Sequences without an unambiguous match to a single V gene segment were excluded from the earlier analysis of almost 600 of the donors. An earlier analysis of several hundred of the donors classified V segments as functional when productive rearrangements were above 56.7% and as segregating when the standard deviation between donors was above 5%. A statistical classification framework was developed to diagnose cytomegalovirus status using the catalog of TCR beta chain sequences. In a later analysis, V and J genes were assigned by comparing TCR nucleotide sequences against IMGT/GENE-DB human TR gene sequences. In a later analysis, CDR3 sequences and most-parsimonious VDJ recombination scenarios were assigned using the TCRdist pipeline. A later analysis defined each TCR beta chain by its CDR3 amino acid sequence plus V-gene family, and excluded reads lacking a unique V-gene family. As a way to deal with suspected cross-contamination and a sequencing artifact, a later analysis dropped 592 nucleotide sequences that were highly shared and had low generation probability. For each public chain, a later analysis derived a clonal expansion index from normalized ranks of inferred template counts within each repertoire. In a later analysis, generation probabilities were computed using a VDJ recombination model fitted to out-of-frame rearrangements, and the results were checked against IGoR. In a later analysis, TCR-TCR, TCR-HLA and TCR-CMV co-occurrence was scored with hypergeometric tests, and a repertoire-size bias correction was applied to TCR pairs. A later analysis estimated false discovery rates by permuting HLA or CMV assignments 20 times. In a later analysis, co-occurring TCRs were grouped using DBSCAN, and TCRdist sequence similarity was added for clustering within HLA-allele-positive subsets. Repertoires with fewer than 30,000 or more than 120,000 public chains, plus five repertoires with anomalous nucleotide sharing, were excluded from co-occurrence clustering. The source is immuneACCESS, and TCRdb retained only in-frame sequences with V and J called. Part of the clones is not carried over; for the studies checked, unresolved V genes explain less than half of this, and the remainder is unexplained. V, J and clone size are those of that table, while D and trimming were read from the DNA. This sample has over 100,000 clones in its table, and nearly 70% of those were observed once. The top ten constitute 5.4% of the sample.

As to this clone: It lacks a known antigen. The record has no base qualities; no much larger clone is one base away.

This chain joins TRBV7-9 to TRBJ1-1, with the D gene too uncertain to name. The source material was PBMCs. The receptor was isolated from a woman between 70 and 85 years old in good health and CMV-seropositive. CDR3 sequence: CASSLGGFGMNTEAFF. The sequenced DNA is TGTGCCAGCAGCTTAGGTGGGTTCGGGATGAACACTGAAGCTTTCTTT.